This T cell receptor (beta chain) was documented in a study of T cells in Graves' hyperthyroidism and ophthalmopathy. Study-level background: Peripheral blood sampling occurred at initial diagnosis, before any treatment. Study-wide points: In the blood, most expanded thyroid clonotypes above 0.001 appeared as well.

There were TCR beta CDR3 regions amplified from RNA transcripts. Primed by the HTBI set, a first-round RT-PCR was run on the TCR CDR3. TCRdb reprocessed the multiplex PCR reads via MiXCR and lists one record per CDR3 protein. This table holds around 350,000 distinct CDR3 sequences, approximately 14% found once. This clonotype was seen at least ten times. Its antigen remains unknown. Diagnosis relied on clinical symptoms, serum thyroxine and TRAb, thyroid ultrasound and orbital computed tomography. Extraction of PBMCs used roughly 9.6 ml of fresh peripheral blood. The ends were cut back, 3 bases at V and 1 base at J, with 13 bases in the middle. CDR1 is SEHNR, CDR2 FQNEAQ, per germline (reference sequence). The CDR3 is made up of 15 amino acids.

The sequencing sample was made of blood. This rearrangement joins TRBV7-9 to TRBJ2-7; D unclear. The TCR was taken from a woman younger than 45 with Graves' ophthalmopathy. CDR3 sequence: CASSLGPTVSYEQYF. DNA for the CDR3: TGTGCCAGCAGCTTGGGCCCGACGGTTTCCTACGAGCAGTACTTC.